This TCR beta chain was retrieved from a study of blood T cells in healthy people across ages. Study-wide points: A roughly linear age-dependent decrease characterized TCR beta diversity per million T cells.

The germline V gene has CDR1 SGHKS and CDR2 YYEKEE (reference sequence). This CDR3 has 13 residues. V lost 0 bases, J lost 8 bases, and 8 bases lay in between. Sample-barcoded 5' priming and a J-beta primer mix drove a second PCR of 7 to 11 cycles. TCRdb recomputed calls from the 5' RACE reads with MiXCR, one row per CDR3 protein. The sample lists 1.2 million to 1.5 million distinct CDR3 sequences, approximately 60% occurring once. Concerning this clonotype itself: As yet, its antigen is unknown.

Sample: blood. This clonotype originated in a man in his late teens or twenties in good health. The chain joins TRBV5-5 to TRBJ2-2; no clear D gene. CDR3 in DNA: TGTGCCAGCAGCTTGGCCGATGGGGGGGAGCTGTTTTTT. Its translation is CASSLADGGELFF. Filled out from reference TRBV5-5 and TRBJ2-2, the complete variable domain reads DAGVTQSPTHLIKTRGQQVTLRCSPISGHKSVSWYQQVLGQGPQFIFQYYEKEERGRGNFPDRFSARQFPNYSSELNVNALLLGDSALYLCASSLADGGELFFGEGSRLTVL.